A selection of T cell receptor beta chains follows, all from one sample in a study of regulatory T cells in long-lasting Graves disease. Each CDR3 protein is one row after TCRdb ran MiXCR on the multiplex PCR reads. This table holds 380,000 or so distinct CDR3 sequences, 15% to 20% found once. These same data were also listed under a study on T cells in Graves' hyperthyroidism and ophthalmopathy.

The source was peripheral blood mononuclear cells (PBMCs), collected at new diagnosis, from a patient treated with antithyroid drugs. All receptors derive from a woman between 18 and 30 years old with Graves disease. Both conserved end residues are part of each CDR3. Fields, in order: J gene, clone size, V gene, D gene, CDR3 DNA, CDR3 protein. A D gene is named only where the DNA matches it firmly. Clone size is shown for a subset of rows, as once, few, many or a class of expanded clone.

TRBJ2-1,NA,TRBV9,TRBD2,TGTGCCAGCAGCGGGTATAGCGGGAGGGCTACTGAGCAGTTCTTC,CASSGYSGRATEQFF
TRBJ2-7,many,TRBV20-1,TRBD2,TGCAGTGCTATTGGACTAGCGGGGGGGCGGGTAGGAGAGCAGTACTTC,CSAIGLAGGRVGEQYF
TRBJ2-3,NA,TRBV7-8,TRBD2,TGTGCCAGCAGCGAAGCGGGAGGGAATACGCAGTATTTT,CASSEAGGNTQYF
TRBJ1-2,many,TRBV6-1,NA,TGTGCCAGCAGTGGCTCCGGGACTAGGGGATATGGCTACACCTTC,CASSGSGTRGYGYTF
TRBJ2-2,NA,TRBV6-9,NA,TGTGCCAGCAGTTACAAGGGGATGGACACCGGGGAGCTGTTTTTT,CASSYKGMDTGELFF
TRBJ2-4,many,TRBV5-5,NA,TGTGCCAGCAGACCGGGACACGAGAACATTCAGTACTTC,CASRPGHENIQYF
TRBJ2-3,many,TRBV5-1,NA,TGCGCCAGCAGCTTGGAAGGAGGGGCGGCAGATACGCAGTATTTT,CASSLEGGAADTQYF
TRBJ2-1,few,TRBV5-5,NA,TGTGCCAGCAGCTTGCTTCTAGGCAATGAGCAGTTCTTC,CASSLLLGNEQFF
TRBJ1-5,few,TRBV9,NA,TGTGCCAGCAGCGTTGGGGACCGTGATCCCCAGCATTTT,CASSVGDRDPQHF
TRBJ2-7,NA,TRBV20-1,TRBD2,TGCAGTGCTAGACCCCTCAGCGGGGGTACCTACGAGCAGTACTTC,CSARPLSGGTYEQYF
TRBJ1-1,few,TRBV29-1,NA,TGCAGCGTTGGAACAGGGTCGGCCACTGAAGCTTTCTTT,CSVGTGSATEAFF
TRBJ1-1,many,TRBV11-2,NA,TGTGCCAGCAGCTTGGAATTGGTGGCTGAAGCTTTCTTT,CASSLELVAEAFF
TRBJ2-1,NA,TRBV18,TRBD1,TGTGCCAGCTCCTTAGACAGGGATACCAATGAGCAGTTCTTC,CASSLDRDTNEQFF
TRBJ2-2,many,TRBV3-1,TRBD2,TGTGCCAGCAGCCAAGTTGGGGGGGTCACCGGGGAGCTGTTTTTT,CASSQVGGVTGELFF
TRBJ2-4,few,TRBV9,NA,TGTGCCAGCAGCGTAGTGGTCGGGGCGGCCAAAAACATTCAGTACTTC,CASSVVVGAAKNIQYF
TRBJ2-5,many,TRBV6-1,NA,TGTGCCAGCAGTGAAGCTGCTGGCAGGGAAAGAGAGACCCAGTACTTC,CASSEAAGRERETQYF
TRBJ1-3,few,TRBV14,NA,TGTGCCAGCAGCCCCGGGACAATCGGAAACACCATATATTTT,CASSPGTIGNTIYF
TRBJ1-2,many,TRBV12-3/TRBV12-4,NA,TGTGCCAGCAGTTTCTTTGGGACACCCACACGGGGCTACACCTTC,CASSFFGTPTRGYTF
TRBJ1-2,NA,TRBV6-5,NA,TGTGCCAGCAGTTACCGAACAGGGTCATATGGCTACACCTTC,CASSYRTGSYGYTF
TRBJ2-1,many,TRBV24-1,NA,TGTGCCACCAGTGATTTGCAGGGTTACAATGAGCAGTTCTTC,CATSDLQGYNEQFF
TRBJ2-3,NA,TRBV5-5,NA,TGTGCCAGCAGCTTGGCTTCCTCAGATACGCAGTATTTT,CASSLASSDTQYF
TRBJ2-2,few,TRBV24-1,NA,TGTGCCACCAGTCACAGGAGTCGCACCGGGGAGCTGTTTTTT,CATSHRSRTGELFF
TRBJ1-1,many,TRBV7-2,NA,TGTGCCAGCAGCTTAGCGTTAGGCAGACTGAACACTGAAGCTTTCTTT,CASSLALGRLNTEAFF
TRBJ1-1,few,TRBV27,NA,TGTGCCAGCAGTGACCCGACAGGTACCAACACTGAAGCTTTCTTT,CASSDPTGTNTEAFF
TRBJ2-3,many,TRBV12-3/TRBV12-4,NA,TGTGCCAGCAGCATGGGCCTAGGGGTCGATACGCAGTATTTT,CASSMGLGVDTQYF
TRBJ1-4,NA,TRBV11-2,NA,TGTGCCAGCAGCTTAGGTTTCGAGGGGCTGTTTTTT,CASSLGFEGLFF
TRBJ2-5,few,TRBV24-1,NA,TGTGCCACCAGTGATTCTTACAGCCAAGAGACCCAGTACTTC,CATSDSYSQETQYF
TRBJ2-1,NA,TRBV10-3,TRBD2,TGTGCCAGCAGAATTCGGGAGGGAGAGGGACGTGGGCAGTTCTTC,CASRIREGEGRGQFF
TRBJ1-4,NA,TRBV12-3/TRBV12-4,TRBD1,TGTGCCAGCAGTCAGACAGGGGCGAGAGAAAAACTGTTTTTT,CASSQTGAREKLFF
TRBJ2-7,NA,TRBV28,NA,TGTGCCAGCAGCCTCCCGGGGATCGCTTACGAGCAGTACTTC,CASSLPGIAYEQYF
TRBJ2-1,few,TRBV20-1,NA,TGCAGTGCTCACTGGAACAATGAGCAGTTCTTC,CSAHWNNEQFF
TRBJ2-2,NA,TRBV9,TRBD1,TGTGCCAGCAGCGATAACAGGGGTACCGGGGAGCTGTTTTTT,CASSDNRGTGELFF
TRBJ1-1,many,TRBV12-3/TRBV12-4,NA,TGTGCCAGCAGTTTGTCGTCACGGGGAGAAGCTTTCTTT,CASSLSSRGEAFF
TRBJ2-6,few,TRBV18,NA,TGTGCCAGCTCACGCCTGGGGGGAAACCCTAACACTGGGGCCAACGTCCTGACTTTC,CASSRLGGNPNTGANVLTF
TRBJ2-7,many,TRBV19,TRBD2,TGTGCCAGTAGTTCAGTAGCGGGAGGGCTCTCCTACGAGCAGTACTTC,CASSSVAGGLSYEQYF
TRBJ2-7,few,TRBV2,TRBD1,TGTGCCAGCAGTGAAGCCTCAGGGGGCTACTACGAGCAGTACTTC,CASSEASGGYYEQYF
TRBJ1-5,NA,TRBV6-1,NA,TGTGCCAGCAGTAAGGGGGGGAATCAGCCCCAGCATTTT,CASSKGGNQPQHF
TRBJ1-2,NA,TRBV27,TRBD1,TGTGCCAGCAGGCTAAAGGACAGGGCGGGTGGCTACACCTTC,CASRLKDRAGGYTF
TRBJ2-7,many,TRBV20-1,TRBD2,TGCAGTGCTAGAGGACTAGCGGGAGCTTTTCACGAGCAGTACTTC,CSARGLAGAFHEQYF
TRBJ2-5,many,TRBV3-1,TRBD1,TGTGCCAGCAGCCTCTCAGGACAGGGGAGAGAGACCCAGTACTTC,CASSLSGQGRETQYF
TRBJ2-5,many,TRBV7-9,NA,TGTGCCAGCAGCCCAGGACAGAGACAAGAGACCCAGTACTTC,CASSPGQRQETQYF
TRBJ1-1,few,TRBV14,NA,TGTGCCAGCAGACTCCCGCGATCCGGGGACACTGAAGCTTTCTTT,CASRLPRSGDTEAFF
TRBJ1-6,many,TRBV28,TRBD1,TGTGCCAGCAGTTTACCAGGGGGCTCTATTTCACCCCTCCACTTT,CASSLPGGSISPLHF
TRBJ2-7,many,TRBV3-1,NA,TGTGCCAGCAGCCGAGCGTCGGAGTACGAGCAGTACTTC,CASSRASEYEQYF
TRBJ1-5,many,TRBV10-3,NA,TGTGCCATCAGTGAGTCGAAGGGGTCGGAGACCGGCAATCAGCCCCAGCATTTT,CAISESKGSETGNQPQHF
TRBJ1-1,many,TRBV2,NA,TGTGCCAGCACCGGGGTCTCGGGCACTGAAGCTTTCTTT,CASTGVSGTEAFF
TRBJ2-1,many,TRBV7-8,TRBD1,TGTGCCAGCAGCCCGGGACAGGACTTCTACAATGAGCAGTTCTTC,CASSPGQDFYNEQFF
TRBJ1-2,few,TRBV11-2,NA,TGTGCCAGCAGCTTTAACCCTCGGGCAGACAAATCCAACTATGGCTACACCTTC,CASSFNPRADKSNYGYTF
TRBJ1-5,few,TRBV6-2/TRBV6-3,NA,TGTGCCAGCGCAGCGGGGATCCACAATCAGCCCCAGCATTTT,CASAAGIHNQPQHF
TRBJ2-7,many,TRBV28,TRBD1,TGTGCCAGCAGGGGGACAGGGTCGCTCGAGCAGTACTTC,CASRGTGSLEQYF